This paragraph reports one T cell receptor beta chain. As yet, its antigen is unknown. Trimming cost V 8 bases and J 3 bases; bases outside gene matches: 7. This CDR3 region has 14 residues. Germline-derived CDR1 and CDR2 are SNHLY and FYNNEI. This record belongs to a study of shared clonotypes between healthy human individuals. Study-wide context: The study used three CD4 naive, three CD4 memory, two CD8 naive and one CD8 memory plate per donor. Study outcomes and limitations: Generation probabilities of non-shared clonotypes were lower (relative to those shared by all four donors).

DNA at around 210 ng, about 30,000 T cell genomes, went into sorted-subset replicate PCRs. The table came from immunoSEQ multiplex PCR; TCRdb's copy has only in-frame clones and leaves some out. In the table there are about 110,000 clones, about 70% of which are singletons. The donor cohort consisted entirely of Caucasian adults residing in Nashville, Tennessee. The chain is built from TRBV2 and TRBJ2-3; TRBD2 matches at 8 bases. Sequencing input: memory CD8+ T cells sorted from blood. The subset: CD45RO+ cells pooled with CCR7-negative TemRA cells. This TCR derives from a woman between 25 and 40 years old in good health. The CDR3 region is CASQFSGKTDTQYF. The CDR3 DNA follows: TGTGCCAGCCAGTTTAGCGGGAAAACAGATACGCAGTATTTT.